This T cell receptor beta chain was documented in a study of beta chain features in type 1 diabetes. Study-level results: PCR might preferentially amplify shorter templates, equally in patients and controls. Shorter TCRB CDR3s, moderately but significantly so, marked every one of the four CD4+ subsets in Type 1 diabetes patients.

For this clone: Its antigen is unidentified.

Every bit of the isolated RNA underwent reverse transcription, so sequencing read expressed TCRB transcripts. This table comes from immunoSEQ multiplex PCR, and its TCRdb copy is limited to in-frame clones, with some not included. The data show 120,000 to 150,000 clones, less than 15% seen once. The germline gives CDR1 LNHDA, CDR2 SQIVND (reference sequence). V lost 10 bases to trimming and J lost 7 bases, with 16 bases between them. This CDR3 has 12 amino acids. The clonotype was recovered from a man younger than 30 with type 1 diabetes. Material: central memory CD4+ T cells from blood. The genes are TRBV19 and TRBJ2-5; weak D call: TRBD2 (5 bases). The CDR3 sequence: CATAAGDGTQYF. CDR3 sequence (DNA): TGTGCCACAGCCGCCGGGGATGGGACCCAGTACTTC. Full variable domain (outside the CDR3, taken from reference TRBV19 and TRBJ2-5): DGGITQSPKYLFRKEGQNVTLSCEQNLNHDAMYWYRQDPGQGLRLIYYSQIVNDFQKGDIAEGYSVSREKKESFPLTVTSAQKNPTAFYLCATAAGDGTQYFGPGTRLLVL.